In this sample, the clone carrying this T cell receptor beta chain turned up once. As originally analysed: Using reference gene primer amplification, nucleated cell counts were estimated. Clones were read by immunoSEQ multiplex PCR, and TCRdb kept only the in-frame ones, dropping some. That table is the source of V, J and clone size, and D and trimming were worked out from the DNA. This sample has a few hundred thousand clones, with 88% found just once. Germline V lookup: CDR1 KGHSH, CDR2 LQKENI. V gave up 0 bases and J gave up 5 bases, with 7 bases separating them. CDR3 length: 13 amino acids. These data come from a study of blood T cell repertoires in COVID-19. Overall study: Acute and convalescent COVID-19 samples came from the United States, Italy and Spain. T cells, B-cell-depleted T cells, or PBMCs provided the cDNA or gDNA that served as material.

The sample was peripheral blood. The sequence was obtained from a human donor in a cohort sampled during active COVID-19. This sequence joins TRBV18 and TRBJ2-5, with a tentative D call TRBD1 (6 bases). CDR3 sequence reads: CASSPPTGETQYF. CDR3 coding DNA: TGTGCCAGCTCACCACCCACAGGGGAGACCCAGTACTTC.